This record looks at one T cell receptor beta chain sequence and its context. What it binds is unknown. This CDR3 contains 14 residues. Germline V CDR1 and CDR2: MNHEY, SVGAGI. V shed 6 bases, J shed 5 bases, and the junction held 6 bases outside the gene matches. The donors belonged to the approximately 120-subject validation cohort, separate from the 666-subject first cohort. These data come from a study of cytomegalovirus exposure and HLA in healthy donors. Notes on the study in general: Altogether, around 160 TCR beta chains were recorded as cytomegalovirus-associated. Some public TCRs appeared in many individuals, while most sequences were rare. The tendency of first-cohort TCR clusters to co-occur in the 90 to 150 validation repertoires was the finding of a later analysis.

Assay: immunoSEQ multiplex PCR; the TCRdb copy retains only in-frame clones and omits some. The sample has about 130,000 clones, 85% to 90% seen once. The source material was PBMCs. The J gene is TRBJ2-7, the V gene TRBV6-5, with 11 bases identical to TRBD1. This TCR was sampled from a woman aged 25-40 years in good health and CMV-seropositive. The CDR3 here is CASSGQGARNEQYF. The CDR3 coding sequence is TGTGCCAGCAGCGGACAGGGGGCTCGGAACGAGCAGTACTTC.